This T cell receptor (beta chain) was retrieved from a study of blood T cell repertoires in COVID-19. Across the study: The United States, Italy and Spain provided the acute and convalescent COVID-19 samples. In each case, the material was cDNA or gDNA derived from T cells, B-cell-depleted T cells, or PBMCs.

Original processing methods: It was from reference gene primer amplification that nucleated cell counts were estimated. Assay: immunoSEQ multiplex PCR; the TCRdb copy retains only in-frame clones and omits some. That table furnishes V, J and clone size, whereas the DNA furnished D and trimming. The repertoire has about 94,000 clones, roughly 70% of them found once; the top ten carry about 3.9%. There are 15 residues in the CDR3. The germline V gene has CDR1 SGHAT and CDR2 FQNNGV. Trimming stripped 2 bases from V and 1 base from J, with 11 bases between. Seattle enrolled patients during active infection and tracked them longitudinally.

V and J are TRBV11-2 and TRBJ2-5; tentatively, D is TRBD2 (6 bases). The receptor comes from a man aged 65 to 85 with COVID-19, enrolled during active disease. What was sequenced was peripheral blood. The CDR3 here is CASSLRASAQETQYF. The CDR3, as DNA: TGTGCCAGCAGCTTAAGGGCTAGCGCCCAAGAGACCCAGTACTTC.